These 22 T cell receptor beta chains came from one sample sequenced in a study of blood T cell repertoires in COVID-19. Sequencing was performed with immunoSEQ multiplex PCR; in TCRdb, only in-frame clones are kept and a portion is missing. The sample holds tens of thousands of clones, about 95% seen once. Sequences were obtained from peripheral blood. Receptor source: a human donor with active COVID-19. The donor label of this sample is uncertain.

This chain uses TRBV28 with TRBJ1-1; 7 bases are shared with TRBD1. The CDR3 is 13 amino acids. Germline-derived CDR1 and CDR2 are MDHEN and SYDVKM. Trimming took 2 bases from V and 5 from J; bases not matched to a gene: 2. For the CDR3, the DNA is TGTGCCAGCAGTTTAACAGGGGTGACTGAAGCTTTCTTT. Translated: CASSLTGVTEAFF.

CDR3 amino acids: CASSLERSTYEQYF. CDR3 DNA: TGCGCCAGCAGCTTGGAGAGATCCACCTACGAGCAGTACTTC. The chain carries TRBV5-1 and TRBJ2-7; D call uncertain. CDR3 length equals 14 residues. With 0 bases removed from V and 2 bases from J, the gap between germline ends came to 9 bases. Germline V CDR1 and CDR2: SGHRS, YFSETQ. Supplemented by reference TRBV5-1 and TRBJ2-7, the full variable domain reads KAGVTQTPRYLIKTRGQQVTLSCSPISGHRSVSWYQQTPGQGLQFLFEYFSETQRNKGNFPGRFSGRQFSNSRSEMNVSTLELGDSALYLCASSLERSTYEQYFGPGTRLTVT.

V gene TRBV11-3 combines with J gene TRBJ2-7, with 7 bases identical to TRBD1. This CDR3 comprises 15 residues. CDR1 and CDR2 from the germline V gene are SGHNT and YENEEA. The junction had 5 bases not matched to a gene; V was cut back by 3 bases and J by 0 bases. This chain's CDR3 is CASSFEQGFSYEQYF. The DNA for the CDR3 is TGTGCCAGCAGCTTTGAACAGGGGTTCTCCTACGAGCAGTACTTC.

The rearrangement uses TRBV28 and TRBJ1-6; TRBD1 aligns across 7 bases. The CDR3 runs 14 residues. The germline gives CDR1 MDHEN, CDR2 SYDVKM. J was trimmed by 9 bases and V by 10 bases; bases with no gene match: 12. The DNA for the CDR3 is TGTGCCACACACCTACAGGGGTTTGGTTCACCCCTCCACTTT. It yields the protein CATHLQGFGSPLHF.

J is TRBJ2-7 and V is TRBV3-1 (or the pseudogene TRBV3-2), with 10 bases identical to TRBD2. Germline-derived CDR1 and CDR2 are LGHDT and YNNKEL (reference sequence). V gave up 0 bases and J gave up 0 bases; unmatched junction bases: 5. This CDR3 is built from 17 residues. CDR3 sequence: CASSQDGSSGSSYEQYF. CDR3 bases: TGTGCCAGCAGCCAAGATGGCTCTAGCGGGAGCTCCTACGAGCAGTACTTC.

The genes are TRBV21-1 and TRBJ1-2; TRBD1 is taken as the D call from the table, unchecked against the DNA. TRBV21-1 constitutes a pseudogene. This CDR3 is built from 15 residues. This chain's CDR3 is CASNRRRAAFYGYTF. The CDR3, as DNA: TGTGCCAGCAACCGTCGCAGGGCGGCGTTCTATGGCTACACCTTC.

V gene TRBV27 combines with J gene TRBJ1-1; D call uncertain. CDR3 length equals 15 residues. V dropped 10 bases and J dropped 0 bases, with 18 bases sitting between them. CDR1 is MNHEY, CDR2 SMNVEV, per germline (reference sequence). This chain's CDR3 is CATRVATQVNTEAFF. Here the CDR3 DNA reads TGTGCCACCCGCGTAGCGACCCAGGTGAACACTGAAGCTTTCTTT.

The genes are TRBV5-6 and TRBJ1-2, with D unclear. The CDR3 extends over 11 amino acids. Germline V lookup: CDR1 SGHDT, CDR2 YYEEEE. V gave up 1 base and J gave up 8 bases, with 6 bases separating them. Here the CDR3 DNA reads TGTGCCAGCAGCTTGATGGCAGGCTACACCTTC. It translates to CASSLMAGYTF.

The chain combines TRBV5-4 with TRBJ2-7, with 9 nucleotides matching TRBD1. J gave up 2 bases and V 1 base, and 4 bases lay outside the gene matches. The CDR3 runs 15 residues. CDR1 SGHNT and CDR2 YYREEE come from the germline V gene (reference sequence). The CDR3 loop reads CASSLPGQGAYEQYF. The CDR3 region has the DNA TGTGCCAGCAGCTTGCCGGGACAGGGCGCCTACGAGCAGTACTTC.

The genes are TRBV23-1 and TRBJ1-5; D may be TRBD1 (5 bases). TRBV23-1 is given ORF status, its function remaining uncertain. Trimming took off 10 bases at V and 5 bases at J, with 21 bases between the two ends. The CDR3 is 15 residues long. CDR3: CATSPRQTVHQPQHF. The CDR3 DNA sequence: TGCGCCACCTCCCCGCGACAGACCGTCCATCAGCCCCAGCATTTT.

V usage is TRBV7-9 and J usage is TRBJ1-4; D possibly corresponds to TRBD1 (5 bases). The CDR3 covers 15 residues. Germline assignment: CDR1 SEHNR and CDR2 FQNEAQ (reference sequence). V was cut by 2 bases and J by 8 bases, with 15 bases left in between. CDR3 amino acids: CASSLSSGVREKLFF. The CDR3 DNA reads TGTGCCAGCAGCTTATCATCGGGGGTTAGGGAAAAACTGTTTTTT.

CDR3 region: CASIQDTYSYEQYF. CDR3 nucleotides: TGTGCCAGTATCCAGGACACTTATTCCTACGAGCAGTACTTC. The V call is TRBV2, the J call TRBJ2-7, with a weak D call TRBD1 (5 bases). The CDR3 spans 14 residues. V gave up 9 bases and J gave up 1 base, with 16 bases separating them. The germline V gene has CDR1 SNHLY and CDR2 FYNNEI.

The chain carries TRBV7-2 and TRBJ2-7, with 8 positions matching TRBD2. V trimming: 5 bases; J trimming: 3 bases; junction bases outside the gene matches: 6. This CDR3 region has 14 residues. Germline V gene lookup returns CDR1 SGHTA and CDR2 FQGNSA. The CDR3 protein is CASSPREGSYEQYF. CDR3 nucleotide sequence: TGTGCCAGCAGCCCTCGGGAGGGGAGCTACGAGCAGTACTTC. Full variable domain (outside the CDR3, taken from reference TRBV7-2 and TRBJ2-7): GAGVSQSPSNKVTEKGKDVELRCDPISGHTALYWYRQSLGQGLEFLIYFQGNSAPDKSGLPSDRFSAERTGGSVSTLTIQRTQQEDSAVYLCASSPREGSYEQYFGPGTRLTVT.

The V and J genes are TRBV13 and TRBJ2-7, with D possibly matching TRBD2 (6 bases). V was shortened by 5 bases and J by 5 bases, with 19 bases between the two germline ends. The CDR3 loop spans 15 amino acids. Germline V gene sequence: CDR1 PRHDT, CDR2 FYEKMQ (reference sequence). The CDR3, as DNA: TGTGCCAGCAGCCCGCGAGTACGGGGGTTGGACGAGCAGTACTTC. Its protein is CASSPRVRGLDEQYF.

The chain has TRBV6-5 and TRBJ1-1, with TRBD1 matching 11 bases. Germline-derived CDR1 and CDR2 are MNHEY and SVGAGI. The ends lost 5 bases at V and 8 bases at J; junction bases unmatched: 7. The CDR3 totals 14 residues. CDR3 in DNA: TGTGCCAGCAGTAAATGGACAGGGGGCCGGGAAGCTTTCTTT. Translating it yields CASSKWTGGREAFF.

The chain carries TRBV9 and TRBJ1-3; D gene ambiguous. V was trimmed by 0 bases and J by 5 bases, leaving 9 bases between them. CDR3 size: 14 residues. The germline V gene encodes CDR1 SGDLS and CDR2 YYNGEE. The CDR3 coding sequence is TGTGCCAGCAGCGTAGGGGAGTCCAGAAACACCATATATTTT. This codes for CASSVGESRNTIYF.

The chain combines TRBV5-4 with TRBJ2-3; 10 bases fit TRBD1. Germline assignment: CDR1 SGHNT and CDR2 YYREEE (reference sequence). V shed 4 bases and J 3 bases; nucleotides not matched to a gene: 5. The CDR3 loop spans 15 amino acids. The CDR3, as DNA: TGTGCCAGCAGCCCGGGACAGGGGATAACAGATACGCAGTATTTT. Amino acids: CASSPGQGITDTQYF.

The chain is built from TRBV19 and TRBJ1-5; 7 bases match TRBD1. V shed 5 bases, J shed 5 bases, and the junction held 9 bases outside the gene matches. CDR3 size: 15 residues. Germline CDR1 and CDR2: LNHDA and SQIVND (reference sequence). The chain's CDR3 is CASSLQGWRDQPQHF. CDR3 nucleotides: TGTGCCAGTAGTTTACAGGGGTGGAGGGATCAGCCCCAGCATTTT.

The chain combines TRBV28 with TRBJ2-7, with D maybe TRBD2 (6 bases). Germline V gene data show CDR1 as MDHEN and CDR2 as SYDVKM. The CDR3 runs to 13 residues. V was clipped by 7 bases and J by 3 bases, with 13 bases between them. CDR3 nucleotide sequence: TGTGCCAGCACGGGAGCCTTCGACTACGAGCAGTACTTC. Encoded protein: CASTGAFDYEQYF.

The chain combines TRBV9 with TRBJ2-1, with D possibly TRBD1 on 6 matching bases. V gave up 3 bases and J gave up 8 bases, with 15 bases separating them. Germline V CDR1 and CDR2: SGDLS, YYNGEE. This CDR3 has 14 residues. In nucleotides, the CDR3 is TGTGCCAGCAGCGGAGACAGGATTCGGGATGAGCAGTTCTTC. Its translation: CASSGDRIRDEQFF.

V is TRBV3-1 (or the pseudogene TRBV3-2) and J is TRBJ2-5, with TRBD2 identical over 8 bases. Losses at the gene ends were 2 bases for V and 5 bases for J; bases not matched to a gene: 7. Germline V gene sequence: CDR1 LGHDT, CDR2 YNNKEL (reference sequence). The CDR3 is 15 residues long. The CDR3 loop reads CASSQPSGLVETQYF. CDR3 bases: TGTGCCAGCAGCCAACCATCGGGACTAGTTGAGACCCAGTACTTC.

The V gene is TRBV25-1, the J gene TRBJ1-3, with 8 positions matching TRBD1. The trim removed 5 bases at V and 1 base at J, leaving 7 bases unmatched. The length of the CDR3 is 16 residues. CDR1 and CDR2 from the germline V gene are MGHDK and SYGVNS. The CDR3 nucleotides are TGTGCCAGCAGTCCTACAGGGGGGAGTTCTGGAAACACCATATATTTT. Residues: CASSPTGGSSGNTIYF.